This TCR beta chain stems from a study of blood T cell repertoires in COVID-19. Study as a whole: PBMCs, B-cell-depleted T cells, or T cells were the source of the cDNA or gDNA that made up the material.

The authors' processing: Nucleated cell number was recorded as an estimate derived from reference gene primer amplification. Sequencing was performed with immunoSEQ multiplex PCR; in TCRdb, only in-frame clones are kept and a portion is missing. V and J calls and clone size follow that table, whereas D and trimming were derived from the DNA. This sample has about 290,000 clones, with about nine tenths found just once. Germline V gives CDR1 MNHEY, CDR2 SVGAGI. Trimming pared 0 bases from V and 0 bases from J, leaving 12 bases between. The CDR3 sequence is 16 residues long. Participants were aged roughly 18 to 100 years from some 24 US areas. Donors in Cohort 3 who had recovered were those with two negative PCRs, healthcare professional clearance, or resolution of their symptoms.

The chain uses TRBV6-5 and TRBJ2-7; no clear D gene. Input material: PBMCs or T cells enriched from blood (not recorded which). The clonotype was recovered from a woman in her 40s who had recovered from COVID-19. This CDR3 reads CASSYSSSTFSYEQYF. CDR3 nucleotides: TGTGCCAGCAGTTACTCGAGTAGTACCTTCTCCTACGAGCAGTACTTC.